Shown below are 2 T cell receptor beta chains from a single sample sequenced in a study of CD4+ T cells in melanoma. Repertoires were generated with immunoSEQ multiplex PCR, while TCRdb's copy carries only in-frame clones and drops some. The repertoire holds some 21,000 clones, roughly 80% seen once, with approximately 4% in the top ten. The sequencing input was cells from a culture (not recorded whether cultured in vitro). These receptors all stem from a human donor with melanoma.

CDR3 nucleotides: TGTGCCAGCTCACCGCGGACAGGGGGTCATTCACCCCTCCACTTT. Translation: CASSPRTGGHSPLHF. The V and J genes are TRBV18 and TRBJ1-6; TRBD1 matches 10 bases. CDR1 and CDR2 (germline): KGHSH, LQKENI. The CDR3 is made up of 15 amino acids. The V segment lost 3 bases and the J segment 8 bases; nucleotides outside the gene matches: 4.

The J gene is TRBJ1-1, the V gene TRBV7-2; D is unresolved. Between the trimmed V and J ends, which lost 5 bases and 5 bases, there was a span of 18 bases. This CDR3 has 15 amino acids. Germline V gene lookup returns CDR1 SGHTA and CDR2 FQGNSA. The CDR3 loop is CASSPGAAGRTEAFF. In nucleotides, the CDR3 is TGTGCCAGCAGCCCCGGTGCAGCGGGGAGGACTGAAGCTTTCTTT.